This T cell receptor beta chain was retrieved from a study of spatial heterogeneity in lung cancer. About the research overall: In raw reads, more than 9.5 appearances on average were recorded for each unique TCR and UMI combination.

By share, this clonotype counts as medium-sized. Within a library made for alpha chains, this beta chain is off target, and its count is uninformative. Time point in this sample: sample taken at primary tumor resection. Unsorted samples of tumor, nontumor lung or frozen PBMC had their whole RNA sequenced. V was pared by 7 bases and J by 0 bases, with 6 bases between. The germline V gene has CDR1 SQVTM and CDR2 ANQGSEA. The CDR3 runs to 12 residues. TCRdb recomputed calls from the 5' RACE reads with MiXCR, one row per CDR3 protein. The data contain more than 7,500 distinct CDR3 sequences, 4% to 5% of them singletons.

The clonotype comes from a male donor with early-stage non-small cell lung cancer. V gene TRBV29-1 combines with J gene TRBJ2-2; no clear D. Material: PBMCs, obtained at surgery. As DNA, the CDR3 is TGCAGCGCCAACGCGAACACCGGGGAGCTGTTTTTT. As protein: CSANANTGELFF.